This TCR beta chain was sequenced for a study of cytomegalovirus exposure and HLA in healthy donors. Whole-study findings and limits: For TCR beta chains, V- and J-gene trimming was later linked to a missense DCLRE1C variant.

As for this clone: Its antigen is undetermined.

V lost 3 bases and J 1 base, leaving 4 bases between the germline ends. The CDR3 covers 14 residues. From germline, CDR1 is LNHDA and CDR2 SQIVND (reference sequence). Samples came from healthy bone marrow donors. Primers: 60 Vbeta forward and 13 Jbeta reverse. TCRdb's table, derived via immunoSEQ multiplex PCR, lists solely in-frame clones and lacks some. Of under 200,000 clones listed, roughly 80% are singletons. The TCR originated in a female donor in good health and CMV-seronegative. This chain links TRBV19 with TRBJ2-6; D gene uncertain. The sequenced sample consisted of PBMCs. The CDR3 DNA sequence: TGTGCCAGTAGTATCACATCTGGGGCCAACGTCCTGACTTTC. It is translated as CASSITSGANVLTF. Complete variable domain (other parts from reference TRBV19 and TRBJ2-6): DGGITQSPKYLFRKEGQNVTLSCEQNLNHDAMYWYRQDPGQGLRLIYYSQIVNDFQKGDIAEGYSVSREKKESFPLTVTSAQKNPTAFYLCASSITSGANVLTFGAGSRLTVL.